The 13 T cell receptor beta chains presented below share a single source sample, sequenced in a study of molecular identifiers for immune sequencing clone quantification. TCRdb passed the PCR reads through MiXCR, listing each CDR3 protein once. Of 90,000 to 120,000 distinct CDR3 sequences listed, over 30% are singletons. Sequencing was done on a sample of naive CD8+ T cells from blood, with Jurkat cell RNA spiked in. Subset meaning: FACS-sorted CD8+CD4-CCR7+CD45RA+ naive T cells. These receptors originate from a human donor in good health. Some libraries in this study had Jurkat cell RNA spiked in.

Note on this clonotype: This may arise from a read error, as a much more abundant clone is one base away. The chain links TRBV28 to TRBJ2-7; no clear D. V was shortened by 5 bases and J by 0 bases, with 11 bases between the two germline ends. From germline, CDR1 is MDHEN and CDR2 SYDVKM. This CDR3 region has 14 residues. The CDR3 loop is CASSASGTSYEQYF. CDR3 sequence (DNA): TGTGCCAGCAGTGCCTCCGGCACCTCCTACGAGCAGTACTTC. Combining the CDR3 with reference TRBV28 and TRBJ2-7 gives the whole variable domain DVKVTQSSRYLVKRTGEKVFLECVQDMDHENMFWYRQDPGLGLRLIYFSYDVKMKEKGDIPEGYSVSREKKERFSLILESASTNQTSMYLCASSASGTSYEQYFGPGTRLTVT.

This clonotype was seen a handful of times. The chain uses TRBV12-3 or TRBV12-4 and TRBJ2-1; no firm D call. The CDR3 consists of 14 residues. Trimming cost V 8 bases and J 6 bases, with 17 bases left between them. CDR3 bases: TGTGCCAGCCACGAAGGGCCTTGGCCCAATGAGCAGTTCTTC. Its translation is CASHEGPWPNEQFF.

A few counts support this clonotype. The genes are TRBV7-7 and TRBJ2-3; TRBD2 agrees at 7 bases. Germline V CDR1 and CDR2: SSHAT, FNYEAQ (reference sequence). J was trimmed by 5 bases and V by 3 bases; bases with no gene match: 14. The CDR3 length is 17 residues. This CDR3 is CASSLDREGGRKDTQYF. As DNA, the CDR3 is TGTGCCAGCAGCTTGGATAGGGAGGGCGGGAGAAAAGATACGCAGTATTTT.

This clonotype was seen a handful of times. V gene TRBV4-3 combines with J gene TRBJ1-3; no clear D gene. The CDR3 has 14 amino acids. Deletions cut 0 bases from V and 8 bases from J, with 11 bases between. In germline, CDR1 is LGHNA, CDR2 YSLEER. DNA for the CDR3: TGCGCCAGCAGCCAAGATCGGCGCGTTGACACCATATATTTT. It translates to CASSQDRRVDTIYF.

This clonotype was observed at least ten times. This chain links TRBV6-5 with TRBJ2-7; TRBD1 might be the D (6 bases). Germline CDR1 MNHEY, CDR2 SVGAGI. Between the trimmed V and J ends, which lost 0 bases and 12 bases, there was a span of 15 bases. The CDR3 length is 13 residues. CDR3 nucleotides: TGTGCCAGCAGTTACTCGAATGGGGCAGGGGCGTACTTC. It codes for CASSYSNGAGAYF.

This clonotype was counted between two and nine times. The chain combines TRBV7-9 with TRBJ2-7, with D perhaps being TRBD1 or TRBD2 (5 bases each). This CDR3 contains 14 residues. Between the trimmed V and J ends, which lost 5 bases and 0 bases, there was a span of 11 bases. CDR1 SEHNR and CDR2 FQNEAQ come from the germline V gene (reference sequence). CDR3 coding DNA: TGTGCCAGCAGCCCCGGGGCTAGCTCCTACGAGCAGTACTTC. It is translated as CASSPGASSYEQYF.

Turning to this clonotype: This CDR3 fails to terminate in the conserved phenylalanine or tryptophan, so it likely reflects a read error. The gene calls are TRBV5-6 and TRBJ2-7; 9 bases agree with TRBD1. This CDR3 comprises 13 residues. The V gene's germline CDR1 is SGHDT and CDR2 YYEEEE. With V trimmed by 4 bases and J by 5 bases, 4 bases remained unmatched. The DNA of the CDR3 is TGTGCCAGCAGCCTTGGGACAGGGCACGAGCAGTACTCC. Amino acid sequence: CASSLGTGHEQYS.

Notes on this clonotype: A much more abundant neighbour one base away suggests this may be a read error. The CDR3 loop reads CACTPSGNQPQHF. The CDR3 DNA is TGTGCCTGCACTCCCTCAGGGAATCAGCCCCAGCATTTT. V is TRBV12-3 or TRBV12-4 and J is TRBJ1-5; a weak D match, TRBD1 (5 bases). CDR3 length: 13 amino acids. Trimming shortened V by 11 bases and J by 4 bases, and 15 bases separated the two germline ends.

This clonotype appeared a few times. The chain uses TRBV27 and TRBJ2-1, with D possibly matching TRBD2 (6 bases). Germline CDR1 is MNHEY and CDR2 is SMNVEV (reference sequence). CDR3 length: 14 amino acids. Trimming removed 2 bases at V and 7 bases at J, with 12 bases between. CDR3: CASSLGGGRNEQFF. DNA for the CDR3: TGTGCCAGCAGTTTAGGGGGAGGAAGGAATGAGCAGTTCTTC.

The chain has TRBV5-1 and TRBJ2-1; 9 nucleotides agree with TRBD2. Per germline, CDR1 SGHRS and CDR2 YFSETQ. This CDR3 has 13 residues. Unmatched junction bases numbered 5, after V lost 5 bases and J lost 8 bases. The CDR3 sequence: CASRPSGKDEQFF. DNA of the CDR3: TGCGCCAGCAGGCCTAGCGGGAAGGATGAGCAGTTCTTC. The full variable domain, in which reference TRBV5-1 and TRBJ2-1 provide the parts outside the CDR3, is KAGVTQTPRYLIKTRGQQVTLSCSPISGHRSVSWYQQTPGQGLQFLFEYFSETQRNKGNFPGRFSGRQFSNSRSEMNVSTLELGDSALYLCASRPSGKDEQFFGPGTRLTVL.

V gene TRBV28 combines with J gene TRBJ2-5; D gene ambiguous. The CDR3 spans 15 residues. Trimming removed 7 bases at V and 5 bases at J, with 20 bases between. The V gene's germline CDR1 is MDHEN and CDR2 SYDVKM. CDR3 DNA: TGTGCCAGCAACACCGAGCCGTATGTGAGCGAGACCCAGTACTTC. As protein: CASNTEPYVSETQYF.

Note on this clonotype: The conserved phenylalanine or tryptophan is not found at the CDR3 terminus, so this likely reflects a read error. This rearrangement joins TRBV28 to TRBJ2-3; either TRBD1 or TRBD2 may fit D (5 bases each). Germline assignment: CDR1 MDHEN and CDR2 SYDVKM. The V end was cut by 9 bases, the J end by 6 bases, with 19 bases between. The CDR3 consists of 14 residues. The CDR3 DNA reads TGTGCCAGTCACGAGGGGTTGGTGGTTGATACGCAGTATCTT. Translation: CASHEGLVVDTQYL.

In regard to this clonotype: One end of the junction does not line up with germline, which may come from a read error. This chain uses TRBV28 with TRBJ2-1, with 8 bases matching TRBD1. Per the germline V gene, CDR1 is MDHEN and CDR2 is SYDVKM. This CDR3 has 19 residues. CDR3 DNA sequence: TGTGCCGGCAGTTTATTGGCAGGGGGCGTTTCCGGGAGCCACAATGAGCAGTTCTTC. Its translation: CAGSLLAGGVSGSHNEQFF.